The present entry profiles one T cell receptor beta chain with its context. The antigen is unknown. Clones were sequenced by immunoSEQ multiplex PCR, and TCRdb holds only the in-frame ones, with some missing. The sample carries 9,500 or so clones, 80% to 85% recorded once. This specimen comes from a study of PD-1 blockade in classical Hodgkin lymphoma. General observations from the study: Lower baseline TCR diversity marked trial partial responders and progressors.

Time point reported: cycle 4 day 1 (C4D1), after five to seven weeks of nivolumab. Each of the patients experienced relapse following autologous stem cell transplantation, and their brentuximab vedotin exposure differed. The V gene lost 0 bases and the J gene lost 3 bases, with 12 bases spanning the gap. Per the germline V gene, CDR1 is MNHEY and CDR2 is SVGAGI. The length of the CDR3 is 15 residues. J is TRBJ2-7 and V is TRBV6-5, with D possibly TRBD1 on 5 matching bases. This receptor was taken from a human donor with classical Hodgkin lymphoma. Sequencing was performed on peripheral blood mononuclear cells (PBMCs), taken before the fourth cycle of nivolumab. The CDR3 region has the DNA TGTGCCAGCAGTTACTCGCAGGGATACATCTACGAGCAGTACTTC. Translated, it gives CASSYSQGYIYEQYF.